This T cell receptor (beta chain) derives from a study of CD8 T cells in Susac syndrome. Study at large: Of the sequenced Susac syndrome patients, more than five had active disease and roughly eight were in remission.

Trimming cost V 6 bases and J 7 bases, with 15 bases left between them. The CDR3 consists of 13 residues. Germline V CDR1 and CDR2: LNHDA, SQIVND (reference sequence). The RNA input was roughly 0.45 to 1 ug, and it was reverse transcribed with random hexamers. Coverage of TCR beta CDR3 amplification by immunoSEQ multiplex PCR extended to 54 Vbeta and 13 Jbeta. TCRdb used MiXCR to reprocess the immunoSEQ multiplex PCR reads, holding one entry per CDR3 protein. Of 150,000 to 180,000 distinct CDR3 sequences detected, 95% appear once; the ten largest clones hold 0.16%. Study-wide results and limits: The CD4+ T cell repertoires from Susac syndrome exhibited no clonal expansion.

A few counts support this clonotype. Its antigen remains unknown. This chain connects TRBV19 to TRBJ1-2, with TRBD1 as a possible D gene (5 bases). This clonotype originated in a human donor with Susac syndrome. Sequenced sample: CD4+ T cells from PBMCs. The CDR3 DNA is TGTGCCAGTAGCCCCCGGCAGGGCGGTGGCTACACCTTC. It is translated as CASSPRQGGGYTF.